Each of the 26 T cell receptor beta chains below was sequenced from the same sample in a study of T cell repertoires in cytomegalovirus infection. TCRdb ran MiXCR on the reads and lists one entry per CDR3 protein. The table has 340,000 or so distinct CDR3 sequences, more than 20% seen once. Antigens for these TCRs are unknown. Sequencing used cultured PBMCs, obtained from culture after CMV antigen stimulation. Receptors originate from a human donor in good health (CMV status not recorded). Some clones in this sample may be carry-over from other donors' samples.

This clonotype has more than one count but fewer than ten. This chain joins TRBV7-8 and TRBJ2-7, with unresolved D. V shed 1 base and J shed 6 bases, with 10 bases lying between them. Per germline, CDR1 SGHVS and CDR2 FQNEAQ. CDR3 length equals 13 residues. CDR3 sequence: CASSLGGISEQYV. The CDR3 coding sequence is TGTGCCAGCAGCTTAGGGGGAATCTCCGAGCAGTACGTC.

This clonotype was counted between two and nine times. The chain combines TRBV19 with TRBJ2-7; D gene unclear. V was trimmed by 6 bases and J by 2 bases, leaving 11 bases between them. The CDR3 contains 13 residues. Germline lookup yields CDR1 LNHDA and CDR2 SQIVND (reference sequence). CDR3 nucleotides: TGTGCCAGTAGCGGCGACAAACCCTACGAGCAGTACTTC. Amino acids: CASSGDKPYEQYF. The variable domain in full, completed from reference TRBV19 and TRBJ2-7, reads DGGITQSPKYLFRKEGQNVTLSCEQNLNHDAMYWYRQDPGQGLRLIYYSQIVNDFQKGDIAEGYSVSREKKESFPLTVTSAQKNPTAFYLCASSGDKPYEQYFGPGTRLTVT.

This clonotype was found a few times. The rearrangement links TRBV6-2 or TRBV6-3 to TRBJ2-4; 7 positions agree with TRBD1. The CDR3 has 15 amino acids. Germline loops: CDR1 MNHEY, CDR2 SVGEGT. J was trimmed by 6 bases and V by 6 bases; bases with no gene match: 11. The CDR3 DNA reads TGTGCCAGCAGCACGACAAATACAGGGGTAAACATTCAGTACTTC. The encoded protein is CASSTTNTGVNIQYF.

V is TRBV28 and J is TRBJ2-7; 7 positions match TRBD2. CDR1 is MDHEN, CDR2 SYDVKM, per germline. V lost 7 bases to trimming and J lost 0 bases; unmatched junction nucleotides: 3. This CDR3 is built from 13 residues. CDR3 protein: CASTGGSSYEQYV. CDR3 coding DNA: TGTGCCAGCACGGGCGGGAGCTCCTACGAGCAGTACGTC.

The chain combines TRBV25-1 with TRBJ2-1; possibly TRBD2 for D (5 bases). CDR1 is MGHDK, CDR2 SYGVNS, per germline. The CDR3 spans 11 residues. The CDR3 DNA sequence: TGTGCGGCGTTTCGGGGCAATGAGCAGTTCTTC. The encoded protein is CAAFRGNEQFF.

The chain joins TRBV25-1 to TRBJ2-2; D is ambiguous. This CDR3 has 15 residues. Germline CDR1 MGHDK, CDR2 SYGVNS. Deletions cut 2 bases from V and 3 bases from J, with 10 bases between. The CDR3 loop is CASSEDTLYTGELFF. DNA of the CDR3: TGTGCCAGCAGTGAAGATACACTTTACACCGGGGAGCTGTTTTTT.

This rearrangement joins TRBV20-1 to TRBJ2-5, with D unresolved. Looked up from germline, CDR1 is DFQATT and CDR2 is SNEGSKA (reference sequence). V shed 2 bases and J shed 5 bases, with 21 bases lying between them. The length of the CDR3 is 16 residues. CDR3 sequence reads: CSARSRSRHSSETQYF. The CDR3 DNA follows: TGCAGTGCTAGATCTCGCTCTAGACATTCGTCCGAGACCCAGTACTTC.

This clonotype was recorded a few times. V gene TRBV4-3 combines with J gene TRBJ2-2; 8 nucleotides line up with TRBD2. The CDR3 is 15 residues long. The germline CDR1 and CDR2 sequences are LGHNA and YSLEER. V was pared by 2 bases and J by 2 bases, with 1 base of the junction left unmatched. The CDR3 DNA sequence: TGCGCCAGCAGCCAACTAGCGGGTAACACCGGGGAGCTGTTTTTT. The encoded protein is CASSQLAGNTGELFF.

The rearrangement joins TRBV5-1 to TRBJ2-2; no definite D call. CDR3 length equals 18 residues. V was clipped by 0 bases and J by 5 bases, with 20 bases between them. CDR1 and CDR2 from the germline V gene are SGHRS and YFSETQ. CDR3: CASSLAHIFQDWTGELFF. The CDR3 coding sequence is TGCGCCAGCAGCTTGGCCCATATATTTCAGGATTGGACCGGGGAGCTGTTTTTT.

This clonotype was detected many times. The chain uses TRBV7-2 and TRBJ2-7, with 10 bases identical to TRBD1. Germline V lookup: CDR1 SGHTA, CDR2 FQGNSA. The CDR3 runs to 14 residues. The V and J ends lost 4 bases and 2 bases, in that order; junction bases with no gene match: 2. The CDR3, as DNA: TGTGCCAGCAGCTGGGGACAGGGGCCCTACGAGCAGTACTTC. Its translation is CASSWGQGPYEQYF.

The rearrangement joins TRBV20-1 to TRBJ1-5; D is possibly TRBD1 (5 bases). CDR1 and CDR2 from the germline V gene are DFQATT and SNEGSKA (reference sequence). The CDR3 length is 17 residues. The ends were cut back, 4 bases at V and 2 bases at J, with 21 bases in the middle. The CDR3 loop is CSANERLGQGGNQPQHF. CDR3 DNA sequence: TGCAGTGCTAACGAGAGGTTAGGGCAGGGTGGCAATCAGCCCCAGCATTTT.

The chain has TRBV6-1 and TRBJ2-3; 11 nucleotides line up with TRBD1. The CDR3 runs 18 residues. Germline loops: CDR1 MNHNS, CDR2 SASEGT. J was trimmed by 8 bases and V by 5 bases; bases with no gene match: 18. DNA of the CDR3: TGTGCCAGCAGTTACCTCCGGACAGGGGGCATTAATCCCTCTACGCAGTATTTT. The encoded protein is CASSYLRTGGINPSTQYF.

This sequence joins TRBV4-1 and TRBJ1-2; D unresolved. Germline CDR1 reads MGHRA; CDR2 reads YSYEKL. V lost 1 base and J lost 5, with 17 bases in between. The CDR3 covers 16 residues. In nucleotides, the CDR3 is TGCGCCAGCAGCCAAGTCCCCCAATTTGATCTATATGGCTACACCTTC. Amino acids: CASSQVPQFDLYGYTF.

V gene TRBV7-6 combines with J gene TRBJ2-7; the D is unclear. The CDR3 spans 13 residues. V lost 0 bases and J 5 bases, leaving 8 bases between the germline ends. Germline V gene sequence: CDR1 SGHVS, CDR2 FNYEAQ. CDR3 loop: CASSLAVGHEQYF. In DNA, the CDR3 is TGTGCCAGCAGCTTAGCGGTCGGACACGAGCAGTACTTC.

This clonotype was observed a few times. This chain connects TRBV7-3 to TRBJ2-7, with D perhaps TRBD2 (6 bases). V lost 7 bases and J lost 2, with 9 bases in between. Germline CDR1 reads SGHTA; CDR2 reads FQGTGA. This CDR3 spans 12 amino acids. The chain's CDR3 is CASIGGTYEQYF. CDR3 DNA sequence: TGTGCCAGCATTGGCGGGACCTACGAGCAGTACTTC.

The rearrangement links TRBV28 to TRBJ2-7; tentative D call: TRBD1 (5 bases). V was cut by 4 bases and J by 5 bases, with 9 bases left in between. The CDR3 totals 12 residues. The germline V gene encodes CDR1 MDHEN and CDR2 SYDVKM. The CDR3: CASSSGLHEQYV. CDR3 sequence (DNA): TGTGCCAGCAGTTCAGGGTTACACGAGCAGTACGTC.

This clonotype was counted many times. The J gene is TRBJ2-5, the V gene TRBV12-3 or TRBV12-4, with 7 bases fitting TRBD2. V lost 5 bases, J lost 4 bases, and 10 bases stayed unmatched. The CDR3 runs to 15 residues. CDR3 nucleotide sequence: TGTGCCAGCAGTATGAGCGGGGAGTGGCGAGAGACCCAGTACTTC. Protein sequence: CASSMSGEWRETQYF.

CDR3 DNA: TGTGCCAGCAGCACAAGACAGGGCTCCTACAATGAGCAGTTCTTC. It yields the protein CASSTRQGSYNEQFF. The chain couples TRBV7-2 to TRBJ2-1, with TRBD1 matching 7 bases. Germline V gene lookup returns CDR1 SGHTA and CDR2 FQGNSA. The CDR3 sequence is 15 residues long. V shed 5 bases and J 0 bases; nucleotides not matched to a gene: 4.

The chain is built from TRBV6-5 and TRBJ2-5; TRBD2 matches at 11 bases. Trimming at V came to 4 bases and at J to 5 bases, leaving 9 bases not matched to a gene. Germline lookup yields CDR1 MNHEY and CDR2 SVGAGI. This CDR3 has 16 residues. The chain's CDR3 is CASSSSSGGTPETQYF. The CDR3 DNA reads TGTGCCAGCAGTTCCTCTAGCGGGGGGACACCGGAGACCCAGTACTTC.

The chain uses TRBV19 and TRBJ2-2, with 10 bases that match TRBD1. V lost 5 bases and J lost 7; bases outside the gene matches: 7. The CDR3 is made up of 15 amino acids. The germline CDR1 and CDR2 sequences are LNHDA and SQIVND (reference sequence). The CDR3, as DNA: TGTGCCAGTAGTGCACCGGGACAGGGGATCGGGGAGCTGTTTTTT. Residues: CASSAPGQGIGELFF.

This chain joins TRBV7-9 and TRBJ1-1, with D possibly matching TRBD1 (5 bases). This CDR3 region has 14 residues. CDR1 is SEHNR, CDR2 FQNEAQ, per germline (reference sequence). Trimming left V 1 base short and J 5 bases short, with 11 bases between. The CDR3 here is CASSLEGTRTEAFF. CDR3 DNA: TGTGCCAGCAGCTTAGAGGGGACGAGGACTGAAGCTTTCTTT.

The chain recombines TRBV19 with TRBJ1-5; a possible D gene is TRBD1 (6 bases). The CDR3 runs to 14 residues. Trimming pared 1 base from V and 11 bases from J, leaving 15 bases between. Per the germline V gene, CDR1 is LNHDA and CDR2 is SQIVND (reference sequence). CDR3 nucleotides: TGTGCCAGTAGTATAGCAGGGGCCGTCGCGTCCCAGCATTTT. This sequence encodes CASSIAGAVASQHF.

This sequence joins TRBV28 and TRBJ2-7, with 9 bases identical to TRBD1. The germline V gene has CDR1 MDHEN and CDR2 SYDVKM. The CDR3 is 14 residues long. V lost 7 bases and J lost 3; bases outside the gene matches: 7. The CDR3 region has the DNA TGTGCCAGCACCCCGGGACAGGGTAACTACGAGCAGTACTTC. Its protein is CASTPGQGNYEQYF.

This clonotype has just a few counts. The V gene is TRBV7-6, the J gene TRBJ2-3, with 7 bases fitting TRBD1. With 4 bases clipped from V and 2 bases from J, the junction kept 9 bases outside the gene matches. The CDR3 runs 16 residues. Germline-derived CDR1 and CDR2 are SGHVS and FNYEAQ. Here the CDR3 reads CASSSLLGQNTDTQYF. The CDR3 DNA is TGTGCCAGCAGCTCCCTTCTGGGACAGAACACAGATACGCAGTATTTT.

V is TRBV29-1 and J is TRBJ2-2, with TRBD2 as a possible D gene (7 bases). Germline V gene lookup returns CDR1 SQVTM and CDR2 ANQGSEA. V shed 2 bases and J shed 5 bases, with 12 bases lying between them. The CDR3 is made up of 14 amino acids. CDR3 sequence (DNA): TGCAGCGTTGAAAAGGGGGAGGGAACCGGGGAGCTGTTTTTT. Its translation is CSVEKGEGTGELFF.

This clonotype has more than one count but fewer than ten. The chain links TRBV20-1 to TRBJ1-2; D unresolved. There are 14 residues in the CDR3. V was trimmed by 6 bases and J by 0 bases, leaving 14 bases between them. In germline, CDR1 is DFQATT, CDR2 SNEGSKA (reference sequence). The CDR3 is CSAPIEAANYGYTF. In nucleotides, the CDR3 is TGCAGTGCCCCGATCGAGGCAGCTAACTATGGCTACACCTTC.